This TCR beta chain was identified during a study of siplizumab effects on memory and regulatory T cells. Study results and limitations: Assignment of a naive or memory phenotype failed for roughly 80-96% of the proliferating CD4+ or CD8+ clones. Sequences that were alloreactive and traceable to unstimulated CD4+ memory cells were significantly reduced by siplizumab.

Profiling relied on immunoSEQ multiplex PCR, and the TCRdb table lists in-frame clones only, not all of them. The sample has about 97,000 clones; about 90% are singletons. With respect to this clone: Antigen: not known.

The CDR3 totals 13 residues. Deletions cut 7 bases from V and 2 bases from J, with 12 bases between. Per germline, CDR1 MNHEY and CDR2 SVGAGI. Sequencing was carried out using CD4+ T cells sorted from blood. This TCR was recovered from a human donor in good health. The chain combines TRBV6-5 with TRBJ2-7; D ambiguous. CDR3: CASMIGQAYEQYF. CDR3 DNA: TGTGCCAGCATGATAGGTCAGGCCTACGAGCAGTACTTC.